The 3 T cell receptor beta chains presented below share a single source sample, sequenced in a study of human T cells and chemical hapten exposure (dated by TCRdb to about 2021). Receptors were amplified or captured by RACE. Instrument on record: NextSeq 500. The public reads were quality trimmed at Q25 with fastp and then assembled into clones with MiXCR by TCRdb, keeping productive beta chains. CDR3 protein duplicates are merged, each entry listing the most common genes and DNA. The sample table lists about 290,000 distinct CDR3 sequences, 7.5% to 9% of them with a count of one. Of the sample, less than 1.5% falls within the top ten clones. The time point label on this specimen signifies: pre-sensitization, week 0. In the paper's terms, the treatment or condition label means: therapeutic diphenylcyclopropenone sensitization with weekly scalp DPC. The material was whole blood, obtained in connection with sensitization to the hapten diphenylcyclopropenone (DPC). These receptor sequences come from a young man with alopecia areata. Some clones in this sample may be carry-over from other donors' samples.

CDR3 DNA: TGTGCCAGCAGTTATGAGCGGGCGAACACTGAAGCTTTCTTT. Its translation: CASSYERANTEAFF. The V call is TRBV27, the J call TRBJ1-1; D is unresolved. The ends were cut back, 4 bases at V and 1 base at J, with 10 bases in the middle. From germline, CDR1 is MNHEY and CDR2 SMNVEV (reference sequence). The CDR3 contains 14 residues.

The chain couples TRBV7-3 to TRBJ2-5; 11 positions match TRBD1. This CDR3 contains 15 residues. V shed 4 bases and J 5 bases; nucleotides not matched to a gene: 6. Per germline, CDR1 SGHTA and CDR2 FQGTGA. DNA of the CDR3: TGTGCCAGCAGCTCTGGACAGGGGGCAAGGGAGACCCAGTACTTC. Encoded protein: CASSSGQGARETQYF.

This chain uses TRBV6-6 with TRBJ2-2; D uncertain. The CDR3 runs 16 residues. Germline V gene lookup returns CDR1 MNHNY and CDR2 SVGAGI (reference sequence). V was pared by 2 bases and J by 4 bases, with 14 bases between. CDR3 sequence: CASSYILRVGTGELFF. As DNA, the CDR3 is TGTGCCAGCAGTTACATACTAAGGGTGGGCACCGGGGAGCTGTTTTTT.